The next 25 T cell receptor beta chains were all read from a single sample in a study of naive CD8 T cells in extremely preterm neonates. Samples were taken at extremely preterm deliveries at roughly 22-28 weeks of gestation. Their cognate antigens are unknown. General observations from the study: Preterm infants showed shorter CDR3s, fewer N additions and less trimming than older groups.

TCRdb keeps only in-frame clones here, not all; method: immunoSEQ multiplex PCR. This table has 21,000 or so clones, around 88% appearing once. Material: naive CD8+ T cells from cord blood. All receptors come from a boy who was born preterm.

The rearrangement links TRBV7-3 to TRBJ2-1; perhaps TRBD1 as D (6 bases). This CDR3 comprises 15 residues. V gave up 0 bases and J gave up 0 bases, with 6 bases separating them. The germline gives CDR1 SGHTA, CDR2 FQGTGA. CDR3 region: CASSLTGGSYNEQFF. DNA of the CDR3: TGTGCCAGCAGCTTAACAGGGGGCTCCTACAATGAGCAGTTCTTC.

The DNA for the CDR3 is TGTGCCAGCAGCTTGGGGTACGAGCAGTACTTC. Translated, it gives CASSLGYEQYF. The J gene is TRBJ2-5, the V gene TRBV5-6, with D unresolved. The J call could be wrong; TRBJ2-7 is a better fit for the DNA end. Germline V lookup: CDR1 SGHDT, CDR2 YYEEEE. This CDR3 is 11 amino acids long.

The gene calls are TRBV6-1 and TRBJ2-3; D not resolved. V was trimmed by 2 bases and J by 3 bases, leaving 3 bases between them. This CDR3 region has 12 residues. Germline V gene sequence: CDR1 MNHNS, CDR2 SASEGT. CDR3 region: CASSEITDTQYF. The CDR3 nucleotides read TGTGCCAGCAGTGAAATAACAGATACGCAGTATTTT.

This clone was recorded only once. V is TRBV9 and J is TRBJ2-1; 15 nucleotides line up with TRBD2. Germline lookup yields CDR1 SGDLS and CDR2 YYNGEE. After removal of 2 bases from V and 6 bases from J, the junction contained 0 bases not matched to a gene. There are 15 residues in the CDR3. The CDR3 coding sequence is TGTGCCAGCAGCGTGGGACTAGCGGGGGGCAATGAGCAGTTCTTC. This gives the protein CASSVGLAGGNEQFF.

This clone was recorded a few times. V usage is TRBV4-1 and J usage is TRBJ1-5, with TRBD1 matching 12 bases. CDR3 length equals 17 residues. The germline gives CDR1 MGHRA, CDR2 YSYEKL. V shed 2 bases, J shed 5 bases, and the junction held 7 bases outside the gene matches. CDR3 DNA: TGCGCCAGCAGCCAAAAAGCCTGGGACAGGGGGCATCAGCCCCAGCATTTT. It is translated as CASSQKAWDRGHQPQHF.

The chain carries TRBV12-5 and TRBJ2-6; TRBD1 agrees at 8 bases. The CDR3 has 17 residues. Per the germline V gene, CDR1 is LGHNT and CDR2 is FRNRAP. The J segment lost 2 bases and the V segment lost 0 bases, leaving 3 bases of the junction unmatched. CDR3 sequence reads: CASGLVPQGAGANVLTF. In DNA, the CDR3 is TGTGCTAGTGGTTTGGTACCACAGGGGGCTGGGGCCAACGTCCTGACTTTC.

The CDR3: CASSLDRGHSPLHF. The CDR3 coding sequence is TGTGCCAGCAGCTTAGACAGGGGGCATTCACCCCTCCACTTT. The chain links TRBV7-9 to TRBJ1-6, with TRBD1 identical over 9 bases. Unmatched junction bases numbered 0, after V lost 1 base and J lost 8 bases. Germline CDR1 is SEHNR and CDR2 is FQNEAQ (reference sequence). The CDR3 covers 14 residues.

The chain links TRBV27 to TRBJ1-1; a weak D match, TRBD1 (6 bases). The CDR3 loop spans 12 amino acids. V dropped 5 bases and J dropped 5 bases, with 9 bases sitting between them. CDR1 MNHEY and CDR2 SMNVEV come from the germline V gene (reference sequence). The CDR3 sequence: CASSPGTTEAFF. CDR3 DNA sequence: TGTGCCAGCAGTCCCGGGACAACTGAAGCTTTCTTT.

This clone was seen just once. CDR3 loop: CASSYEGQGYGYTF. CDR3 coding DNA: TGTGCCAGCAGTTATGAGGGACAGGGCTATGGCTACACCTTC. The gene calls are TRBV6-5 and TRBJ1-2; 9 bases are shared with TRBD1. The trim removed 3 bases at V and 4 bases at J, leaving 3 bases unmatched. The germline CDR1 and CDR2 sequences are MNHEY and SVGAGI. There are 14 residues in the CDR3.

This chain uses TRBV4-1 with TRBJ2-5; 15 nucleotides match TRBD2. Trimming at V came to 4 bases and at J to 4 bases, leaving 1 base not matched to a gene. The CDR3 loop spans 15 amino acids. CDR1 MGHRA and CDR2 YSYEKL come from the germline V gene. The CDR3 loop reads CASSRTSGGAETQYF. The CDR3 nucleotides are TGCGCCAGCAGCCGGACTAGCGGGGGGGCAGAGACCCAGTACTTC.

The chain couples TRBV6-5 to TRBJ1-2; D unclear. Germline values: CDR1 MNHEY, CDR2 SVGAGI. The CDR3 consists of 13 residues. The ends were cut back, 0 bases at V and 0 bases at J, with 2 bases in the middle. The CDR3: CASSYSTNYGYTF. As DNA, the CDR3 is TGTGCCAGCAGTTACTCCACTAACTATGGCTACACCTTC.

The V call is TRBV7-2, the J call TRBJ2-2, with TRBD2 as a possible D gene (6 bases). Germline V gene sequence: CDR1 SGHTA, CDR2 FQGNSA. The CDR3 totals 14 residues. V dropped 4 bases and J dropped 3 bases, with 9 bases sitting between them. The CDR3 here is CASSSRDYTGELFF. CDR3 nucleotide sequence: TGTGCCAGCAGCTCCCGGGACTACACCGGGGAGCTGTTTTTT.

The chain carries TRBV28 and TRBJ1-5; D uncertain. V lost 1 base and J 6 bases, leaving 1 base between the germline ends. Germline lookup yields CDR1 MDHEN and CDR2 SYDVKM. The CDR3 is 11 amino acids. This CDR3 reads CASSLSQPQHF. DNA for the CDR3: TGTGCCAGCAGTTTATCTCAGCCCCAGCATTTT.

J is TRBJ1-5 and V is TRBV27, with D unclear. This CDR3 comprises 15 residues. Trimming removed 6 bases from V and 0 bases from J, with 12 bases in between. Germline CDR1 MNHEY, CDR2 SMNVEV (reference sequence). This CDR3 reads CASRVRAYSNQPQHF. As DNA, the CDR3 is TGTGCCAGCAGAGTACGGGCGTATAGCAATCAGCCCCAGCATTTT.

The rearrangement links TRBV19 to TRBJ1-1; no clear D gene. Germline V gene sequence: CDR1 LNHDA, CDR2 SQIVND (reference sequence). The CDR3 extends over 12 amino acids. Trimming stripped 6 bases from V and 7 bases from J, with 12 bases between. CDR3 nucleotides: TGTGCCAGTAGCCTTGGACGGCTTGAAGCTTTCTTT. Translated, it gives CASSLGRLEAFF.

V and J are TRBV4-3 and TRBJ1-5; TRBD1 is a possible D gene (6 bases). The CDR3 consists of 15 residues. Germline loops: CDR1 LGHNA, CDR2 YSLEER. V was trimmed by 0 bases and J by 2 bases, leaving 8 bases between them. For the CDR3, the DNA is TGCGCCAGCAGCCAAGAAAGACAGGGCAATCAGCCCCAGCATTTT. Translation gives CASSQERQGNQPQHF.

The chain carries TRBV6-5 and TRBJ2-2, with 8 bases identical to TRBD1. V shed 0 bases and J 4 bases; nucleotides not matched to a gene: 1. CDR1 is MNHEY, CDR2 SVGAGI, per germline. The length of the CDR3 is 15 residues. The DNA of the CDR3 is TGTGCCAGCAGTTACTCCGGGACAGGCACCGGGGAGCTGTTTTTT. It encodes CASSYSGTGTGELFF.

J is TRBJ1-6 and V is TRBV6-5, with 7 bases aligning to TRBD1. The CDR3 has 15 amino acids. CDR1 and CDR2 from the germline V gene are MNHEY and SVGAGI. The trim removed 5 bases at V and 6 bases at J, leaving 7 bases unmatched. The CDR3: CASSLYRGSNSPLHF. The CDR3 coding sequence is TGTGCCAGCAGTCTATACAGGGGTAGTAATTCACCCCTCCACTTT.

This clone was detected only a few times. The chain employs TRBV10-3 and TRBJ1-1; D not certain. From germline, CDR1 is ENHRY and CDR2 SYGVKD. Trimming removed 0 bases at V and 1 base at J, with 0 bases between. The CDR3 contains 12 residues. The CDR3 DNA is TGTGCCATCAGTGAGTCGAACACTGAAGCTTTCTTT. Translation gives CAISESNTEAFF.

CDR3 region: CASRDNYGYTF. CDR3 nucleotide sequence: TGTGCCAGTAGGGACAACTATGGCTACACCTTC. This sequence joins TRBV19 and TRBJ1-2; no definite D call. V lost 6 bases, J lost 2 bases, and 4 bases lay in between. CDR1 is LNHDA and CDR2 is SQIVND in the germline V gene (reference sequence). The CDR3 is 11 residues long. The entire variable domain, with the rest obtained from reference TRBV19 and TRBJ1-2, is as follows: DGGITQSPKYLFRKEGQNVTLSCEQNLNHDAMYWYRQDPGQGLRLIYYSQIVNDFQKGDIAEGYSVSREKKESFPLTVTSAQKNPTAFYLCASRDNYGYTFGSGTRLTVV.

Turning to this clone: Other nucleotide sequences in the sample specify the same CDR3. The chain combines TRBV27 with TRBJ1-5; D unclear. V dropped 2 bases and J dropped 0 bases, with 5 bases sitting between them. Looked up from germline, CDR1 is MNHEY and CDR2 is SMNVEV (reference sequence). This CDR3 spans 14 amino acids. The CDR3 spells CASSLGYSNQPQHF. CDR3 coding DNA: TGTGCCAGCAGTTTAGGGTATAGCAATCAGCCCCAGCATTTT.

The chain is built from TRBV20-1 and TRBJ2-7, with D uncertain. Germline CDR1 reads DFQATT; CDR2 reads SNEGSKA (reference sequence). The CDR3 is 11 residues long. The V end was cut by 1 base, the J end by 4 bases, with 5 bases between. The CDR3 here is CSARVGYEQYF. The CDR3 region has the DNA TGCAGTGCTAGAGTGGGGTACGAGCAGTACTTC.

The chain combines TRBV7-2 with TRBJ2-2; D is perhaps TRBD1 (6 bases). Trimming stripped 5 bases from V and 0 bases from J, with 10 bases between. This CDR3 region has 15 residues. Germline lookup yields CDR1 SGHTA and CDR2 FQGNSA. The CDR3 DNA is TGTGCCAGCAGCCCATGGACAGCGAACACCGGGGAGCTGTTTTTT. The encoded protein is CASSPWTANTGELFF.

J is TRBJ2-7 and V is TRBV5-1; D is unresolved. Germline V gene data show CDR1 as SGHRS and CDR2 as YFSETQ. CDR3 length: 12 residues. The germline V and J ends were trimmed by 2 bases and 0 bases, with 3 bases remaining between them. CDR3 protein: CASSFSSYEQYF. CDR3 DNA sequence: TGCGCCAGCAGCTTCAGCTCCTACGAGCAGTACTTC. The full variable domain, with the rest looked up from reference TRBV5-1 and TRBJ2-7, is KAGVTQTPRYLIKTRGQQVTLSCSPISGHRSVSWYQQTPGQGLQFLFEYFSETQRNKGNFPGRFSGRQFSNSRSEMNVSTLELGDSALYLCASSFSSYEQYFGPGTRLTVT.

This clone has more than one count but fewer than ten. The rearrangement uses TRBV7-9 and TRBJ2-2; D remains ambiguous. The CDR3 has 12 residues. The germline V and J ends were trimmed by 2 bases and 4 bases, with 2 bases remaining between them. Germline CDR1 reads SEHNR; CDR2 reads FQNEAQ (reference sequence). The CDR3 DNA reads TGTGCCAGCAGCTTACTCACCGGGGAGCTGTTTTTT. Translating it yields CASSLLTGELFF. Drawing the rest from reference TRBV7-9 and TRBJ2-2, the complete variable domain is DTGVSQNPRHKITKRGQNVTFRCDPISEHNRLYWYRQTLGQGPEFLTYFQNEAQLEKSRLLSDRFSAERPKGSFSTLEIQRTEQGDSAMYLCASSLLTGELFFGEGSRLTVL.